This T cell receptor beta chain originates from a study of blood T cell repertoires in COVID-19. Membership in each cohort depended on participant-reported clinical history. Trimming left V 0 bases short and J 7 bases short, with 18 bases between. The CDR3 is 16 residues long. Under the authors' procedure: Using reference gene primer amplification, nucleated cell counts were estimated. Using immunoSEQ multiplex PCR, the repertoire was profiled, and TCRdb retains in-frame clones only, with some absent. The D gene and trimming were derived from the DNA, and the V and J assignments and clone size from that table. This table holds under 500,000 clones, around 90% found once.

Input material: PBMCs or T cells enriched from blood (not recorded which). This rearrangement joins TRBV23-1 to TRBJ1-2; tentative D call: TRBD1 (6 bases). TRBV23-1 falls under the ORF class, with uncertain function. This sequence was found in a woman aged 18 to 35 with acute COVID-19. CDR3 residues: CASSQSAWGPGGGYTF. In DNA form, the CDR3 reads TGCGCCAGCAGTCAATCCGCTTGGGGGCCGGGCGGTGGCTACACCTTC.